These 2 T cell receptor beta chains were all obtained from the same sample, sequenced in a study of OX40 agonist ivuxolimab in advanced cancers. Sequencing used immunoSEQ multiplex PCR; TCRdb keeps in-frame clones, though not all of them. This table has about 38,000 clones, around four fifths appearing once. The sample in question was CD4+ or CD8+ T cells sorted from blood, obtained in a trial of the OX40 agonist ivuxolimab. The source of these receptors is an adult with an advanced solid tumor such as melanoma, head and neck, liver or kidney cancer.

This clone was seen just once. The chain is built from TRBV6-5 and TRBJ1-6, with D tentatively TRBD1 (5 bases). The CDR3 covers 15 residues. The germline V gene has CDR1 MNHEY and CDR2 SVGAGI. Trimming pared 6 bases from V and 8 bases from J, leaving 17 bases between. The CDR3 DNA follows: TGTGCCAGCAGCAACGAGGACAATCGGGATTCACCCCTCCACTTT. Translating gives CASSNEDNRDSPLHF.

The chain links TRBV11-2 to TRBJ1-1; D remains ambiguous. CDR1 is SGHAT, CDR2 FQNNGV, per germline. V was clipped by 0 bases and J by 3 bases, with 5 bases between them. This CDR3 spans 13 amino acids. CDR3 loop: CASSLDIDTEAFF. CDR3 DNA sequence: TGTGCCAGCAGCTTAGATATCGACACTGAAGCTTTCTTT. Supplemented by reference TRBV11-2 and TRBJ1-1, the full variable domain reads EAGVAQSPRYKIIEKRQSVAFWCNPISGHATLYWYQQILGQGPKLLIQFQNNGVVDDSQLPKDRFSAERLKGVDSTLKIQPAKLEDSAVYLCASSLDIDTEAFFGQGTRLTVV.